This TCR beta chain was found in a study of blood T cell repertoires in COVID-19. Study information: Sources were T cells, B-cell-depleted T cells, or PBMCs; the material itself was cDNA or gDNA.

Data came from immunoSEQ multiplex PCR; TCRdb stores just in-frame clones and leaves some out. The sample lists about 270,000 clones, around 90% seen once, with 0.75% to 1% in the top ten. This CDR3 comprises 14 residues. V lost 3 bases and J lost 9, with 17 bases in between. Germline CDR1 reads MDHEN; CDR2 reads SYDVKM. The cohort comprised adults aged 18 to 89 years residing in under 25 US areas. The sample consisted of PBMCs or T cells enriched from blood (not recorded which). The V gene is TRBV28, the J gene TRBJ2-5, with D perhaps matching TRBD2 (6 bases). This TCR derives from a woman in her thirties who had recovered from COVID-19. CDR3 sequence: CASSFRRGGSAQYF. In DNA form, the CDR3 reads TGTGCCAGCAGTTTCAGGCGGGGTGGTTCTGCCCAGTACTTC. The whole variable domain, remainder taken from reference TRBV28 and TRBJ2-5, is DVKVTQSSRYLVKRTGEKVFLECVQDMDHENMFWYRQDPGLGLRLIYFSYDVKMKEKGDIPEGYSVSREKKERFSLILESASTNQTSMYLCASSFRRGGSAQYFGPGTRLLVL.